The source of this TCR beta chain is a study of blood T cell repertoires in COVID-19. Study-wide context: Material from acute and convalescent COVID-19 was sourced from the United States, Italy and Spain. Nucleic acid was either cDNA or gDNA, and it came from T cells, B-cell-depleted T cells, or PBMCs.

Original processing notes: By means of reference gene primer amplification, nucleated cell counts were estimated. Assay: immunoSEQ multiplex PCR; the TCRdb copy retains only in-frame clones and omits some. That table gives V, J and clone size, and the DNA gave D and trimming. The table records roughly 120,000 clones, about 86% of them present only once. CDR1 and CDR2 from the germline V gene are GTSNPN and SVGIG (reference sequence). V lost 2 bases to trimming and J lost 5 bases; unmatched junction nucleotides: 8. The CDR3 runs 15 residues. Sequenced input: peripheral blood. The gene calls are TRBV30 and TRBJ2-4; 8 positions agree with TRBD2. This sequence originates from a man aged 70 or older who had recovered from COVID-19. Here the CDR3 reads CAWSQRGGRENIQYF. The CDR3 region has the DNA TGTGCCTGGAGTCAACGGGGGGGCCGAGAAAACATTCAGTACTTC.